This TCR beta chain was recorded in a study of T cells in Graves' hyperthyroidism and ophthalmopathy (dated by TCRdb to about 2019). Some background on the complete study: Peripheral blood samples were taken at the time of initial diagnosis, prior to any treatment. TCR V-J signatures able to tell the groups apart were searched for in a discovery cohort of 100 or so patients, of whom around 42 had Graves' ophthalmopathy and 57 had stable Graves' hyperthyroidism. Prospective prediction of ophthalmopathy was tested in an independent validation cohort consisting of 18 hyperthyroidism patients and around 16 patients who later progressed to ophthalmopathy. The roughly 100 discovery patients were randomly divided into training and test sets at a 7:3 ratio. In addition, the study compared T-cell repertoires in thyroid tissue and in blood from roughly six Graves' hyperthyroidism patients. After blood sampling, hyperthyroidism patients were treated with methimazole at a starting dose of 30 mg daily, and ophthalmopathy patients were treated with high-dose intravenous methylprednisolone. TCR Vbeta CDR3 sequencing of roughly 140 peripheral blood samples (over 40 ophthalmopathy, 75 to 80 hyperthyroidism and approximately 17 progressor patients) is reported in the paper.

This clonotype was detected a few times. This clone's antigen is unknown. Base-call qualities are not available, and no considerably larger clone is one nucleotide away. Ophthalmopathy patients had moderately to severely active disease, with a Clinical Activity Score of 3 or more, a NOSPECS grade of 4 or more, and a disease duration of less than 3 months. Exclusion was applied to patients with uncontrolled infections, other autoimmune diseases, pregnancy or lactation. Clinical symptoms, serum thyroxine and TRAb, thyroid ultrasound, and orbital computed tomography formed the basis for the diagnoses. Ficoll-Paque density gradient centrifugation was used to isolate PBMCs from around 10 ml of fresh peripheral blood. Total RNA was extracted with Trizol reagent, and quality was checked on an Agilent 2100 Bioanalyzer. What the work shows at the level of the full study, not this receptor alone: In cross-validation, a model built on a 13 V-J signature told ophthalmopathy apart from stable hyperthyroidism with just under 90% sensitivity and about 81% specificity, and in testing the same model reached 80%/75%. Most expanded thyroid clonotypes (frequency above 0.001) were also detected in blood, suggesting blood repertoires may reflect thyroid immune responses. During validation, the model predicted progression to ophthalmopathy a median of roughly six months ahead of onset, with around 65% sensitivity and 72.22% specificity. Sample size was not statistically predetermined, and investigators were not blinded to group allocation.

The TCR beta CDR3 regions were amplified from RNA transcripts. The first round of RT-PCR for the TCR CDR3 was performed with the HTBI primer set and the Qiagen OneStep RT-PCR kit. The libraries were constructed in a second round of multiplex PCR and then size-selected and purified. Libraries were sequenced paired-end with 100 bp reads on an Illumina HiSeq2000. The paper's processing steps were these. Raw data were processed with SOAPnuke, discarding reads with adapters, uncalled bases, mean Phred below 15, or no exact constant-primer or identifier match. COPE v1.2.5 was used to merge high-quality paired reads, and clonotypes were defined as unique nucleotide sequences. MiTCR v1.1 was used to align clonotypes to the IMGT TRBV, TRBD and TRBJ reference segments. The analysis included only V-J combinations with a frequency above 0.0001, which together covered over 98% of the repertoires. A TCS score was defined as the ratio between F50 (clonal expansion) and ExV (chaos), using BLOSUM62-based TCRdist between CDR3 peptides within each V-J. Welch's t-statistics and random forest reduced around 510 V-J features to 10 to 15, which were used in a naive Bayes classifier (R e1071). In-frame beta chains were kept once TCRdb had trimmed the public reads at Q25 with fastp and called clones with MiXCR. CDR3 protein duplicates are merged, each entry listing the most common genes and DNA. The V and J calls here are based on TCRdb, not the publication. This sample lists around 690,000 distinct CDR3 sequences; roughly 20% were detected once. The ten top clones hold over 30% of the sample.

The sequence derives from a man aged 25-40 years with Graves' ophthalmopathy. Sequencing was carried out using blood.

The CDR3: CASSLSAPRTGVLYEQYF. The nucleotide sequence reads TGTGCCAGCAGCTTATCGGCCCCTCGGACAGGGGTCCTCTACGAGCAGTACTTC. This receptor chain uses TRBV11-2 and TRBJ2-7; 9 central bases correspond to TRBD1. Trimmed from V: 2 bases; trimmed from J: 3 bases; junction bases lacking a gene match: 14. The CDR3 contains 18 residues, cysteine and phenylalanine counted. The sequence is cut down to CDR3 DNA, 54 bases in frame from base 1. Looking up the germline V gene yields CDR1 SGHAT and CDR2 FQNNGV.